Listed below are T cell receptor beta chains from one sample, sequenced in a study of blood T cell repertoires in COVID-19. Method: immunoSEQ multiplex PCR; TCRdb's copy keeps in-frame clones and lacks some. This table holds over 70,000 clones, 88% found once. Material for sequencing was peripheral blood. These receptors were obtained from a man older than 75 with acute or convalescent COVID-19. CDR3s include the opening cysteine and the closing phenylalanine or tryptophan.

TRBV23-1,16,CASSQVAVGGANVLTF
TRBV21-1,14,CASSKGRALEKLFF
TRBV7-2,16,CASSLVLAGVRGEQYF
TRBV9,15,CASSVGLAGDNEQFF
TRBV5-1,15,CASSTDGESFYGYTF
TRBV6-6,16,CASSRGPTGGGYEQYF
TRBV6-5,14,CASSYAADSYEQYF
TRBV5-4,13,CASSFSGTQTQYF
TRBV6-6,13,CASSQGENYGYTF
TRBV7-8,16,CASSKLQGARTGELFF
TRBV6-5,11,CASSYSDKIYF
TRBV7-2,15,CASSLGLAGLYEQYF
TRBV20-1,18,CSASRAGEPYRSTDTQYF
TRBV24-1,17,CATSRWTGSANRNEQFF
TRBV3-1/TRBV3-2,16,CASSQGGAGGGRMEFF
TRBV7-2,15,CASSSVQGDPYEQYF
TRBV6-1,14,CASSEGGRTYGYTF
TRBV5-1,13,CASSLLASYEQYF
TRBV5-1,17,CASSVGLAGTLRDTQYF
TRBV28,14,CASMGRRTGNTIYF
TRBV5-1,14,CASSTDRVDSPLHF
TRBV3-1/TRBV3-2,15,CASSQGDLAKNIQYF
TRBV3-1/TRBV3-2,14,CASLERGANTEAFF
TRBV29-1,12,CSASDRNTEAFF
TRBV18,14,CASSPTSGRYEQYF
TRBV7-2,14,CASSPTGENTEAFF
TRBV9,15,CASSRAGGAQETQYF
TRBV25-1,14,CASSEVLALDTQYF
TRBV19,15,CASSIPGGENQPQHF
TRBV3-1/TRBV3-2,16,CASSPTSGGASDTQYF
TRBV19,14,CASRESGGGQPQHF
TRBV7-3,18,CASSRSAGGSPNTGELFF
TRBV19,15,CASSILEGSGNTIYF
TRBV7-8,14,CASSLMYSVYGYTF
TRBV10-1,17,CASSGPTGGSSYNEQFF
TRBV5-1,14,CASSLSPSYNEQFF
TRBV7-3,14,CASSLSGGSNEQFF
TRBV3-1/TRBV3-2,13,CASSQKTGAGYTF
TRBV3-1/TRBV3-2,14,CASSTGTVNQPQHF
TRBV18,17,CASSKGPETGGRETQYF
TRBV7-2,16,CASSLRSRGTGLKQFF
TRBV5-1,16,CASAAGQGLNTGELFF
TRBV5-1,15,CASSLEGPYNSPLHF
TRBV15,15,CATSRAGTGDQPQHF
TRBV2,16,CASSNERSRVFYEQYF
TRBV6-6,14,CASRGKGGITEAFF
TRBV5-1,16,CASRPGTGALNTEAFF
TRBV6-5,16,CASSYSTGLGAGELFF
TRBV24-1,15,CATSDLSTAQETQYF
TRBV10-2,16,CASSETSGRLTDTQYF
TRBV21-1,15,CASSKQGRYNSPLHF
TRBV5-5,14,CASSWLVANTEAFF
TRBV3-1/TRBV3-2,14,CASSQTSGTYEQYF
TRBV11-1,15,CASSSTSGGSYEQYF
TRBV3-1/TRBV3-2,12,CASSQDSETQYF
TRBV11-2,11,CASSLGYTQYF
TRBV12-3/TRBV12-4,12,CASSKPGETQYF
TRBV28,16,CASSSILFRGQKGYTF
TRBV27,14,CASSLHKNTGELFF